This entry describes one TCR beta chain. Its antigen is not known. The sample belongs to a study of cytomegalovirus exposure and HLA in healthy donors. Primers: 60 Vbeta forward and 13 Jbeta reverse. Study processing details: In a later analysis, some 11 million of about 80 million unique beta chains occurred in at least two donors. Sequencing used immunoSEQ multiplex PCR; TCRdb keeps in-frame clones, though not all of them. The V and J calls and clone size are taken from that table; D and trimming were inferred from the DNA. The sample records approximately 180,000 clones, around nine tenths being singletons. Whole-study results and caveats: Some public TCRs appeared in many individuals, while most sequences were rare.

This CDR3 has 16 amino acids. CDR1 and CDR2 from the germline V gene are LNHDA and SQIVND (reference sequence). The trim removed 7 bases at V and 4 bases at J, leaving 11 bases unmatched. The V and J genes are TRBV19 and TRBJ2-1; 9 nucleotides match TRBD2. The receptor's source is a woman younger than 35 in good health and CMV-seronegative. The material sequenced was PBMCs. CDR3 nucleotides: TGTGCCAGTACCCCAGTTCAGAGCGGGAGGTACAATGAGCAGTTCTTC. It is translated as CASTPVQSGRYNEQFF.